These 27 T cell receptor beta chains were all obtained from the same sample, sequenced in a study of blood T cell repertoires in COVID-19. Assay: immunoSEQ multiplex PCR; the TCRdb copy retains only in-frame clones and omits some. The sample has 310,000 or so clones, around 82% seen once. The sequencing sample was made of peripheral blood. The receptors were sampled from a woman in her 50s with acute or convalescent COVID-19.

The chain uses TRBV5-1 and TRBJ1-3; weak D call: TRBD1 (5 bases). CDR3 size: 16 residues. From germline, CDR1 is SGHRS and CDR2 YFSETQ. V lost 2 bases and J lost 2, with 14 bases in between. DNA for the CDR3: TGCGCCAGCAGCTTCGATGGGGCCGCCGCTGGAAACACCATATATTTT. Encoded protein: CASSFDGAAAGNTIYF.

The chain uses TRBV18 and TRBJ2-3, with 10 bases matching TRBD1. There are 16 residues in the CDR3. Germline-derived CDR1 and CDR2 are KGHSH and LQKENI. Unmatched junction bases numbered 7, after V lost 3 bases and J lost 4 bases. The CDR3, as DNA: TGTGCCAGCTCACCTTTCGGACAGGGGGGCGCAGATACGCAGTATTTT. Protein sequence: CASSPFGQGGADTQYF.

J is TRBJ2-5 and V is TRBV4-1; possibly TRBD2 for D (6 bases). The CDR3 is 15 amino acids. V was trimmed by 2 bases and J by 5 bases, leaving 15 bases between them. CDR1 and CDR2 (germline): MGHRA, YSYEKL. The CDR3 protein is CASSQPGALRETQYF. As DNA, the CDR3 is TGCGCCAGCAGCCAACCGGGAGCCCTACGGGAGACCCAGTACTTC.

The chain recombines TRBV3-1 (or the pseudogene TRBV3-2) with TRBJ1-1; 7 bases align to TRBD1. V trimming: 5 bases; J trimming: 5 bases; junction bases outside the gene matches: 5. The germline V gene encodes CDR1 LGHDT and CDR2 YNNKEL (reference sequence). This CDR3 comprises 13 residues. The CDR3 DNA sequence: TGTGCCAGCAGCGTACAGGGGAGGACTGAAGCTTTCTTT. Translating gives CASSVQGRTEAFF.

This clone was seen only once. This chain connects TRBV7-9 to TRBJ2-7, with TRBD2 identical over 11 bases. Germline-derived CDR1 and CDR2 are SEHNR and FQNEAQ (reference sequence). The ends lost 5 bases at V and 7 bases at J; junction bases unmatched: 13. CDR3 length: 16 residues. CDR3 residues: CASSPPGLAVLGEQYF. DNA for the CDR3: TGTGCCAGCAGCCCACCGGGACTAGCGGTCCTGGGGGAGCAGTACTTC.

The chain employs TRBV12-5 and TRBJ2-1; 8 bases line up with TRBD1. The CDR3 loop spans 14 amino acids. The trim removed 1 base at V and 7 bases at J, leaving 3 bases unmatched. Per germline, CDR1 LGHNT and CDR2 FRNRAP. The CDR3 DNA reads as TGTGCTAGTGGTTTGGGGACAGGGTCGAATGAGCAGTTCTTC. Protein product: CASGLGTGSNEQFF.

The rearrangement links TRBV7-2 to TRBJ1-1; 7 bases line up with TRBD1. The junction had 7 bases not matched to a gene; V was cut back by 5 bases and J by 4 bases. CDR1 and CDR2 from the germline V gene are SGHTA and FQGNSA. The CDR3 extends over 14 amino acids. The CDR3 nucleotides are TGTGCCAGCAGCCCCGAGGGGGCGGTCACTGAAGCTTTCTTT. This codes for CASSPEGAVTEAFF.

J is TRBJ1-2 and V is TRBV5-1; TRBD1 might be the D (5 bases). Germline CDR1 is SGHRS and CDR2 is YFSETQ. Trimming removed 8 bases at V and 0 bases at J, with 11 bases between. This CDR3 is 13 amino acids long. The CDR3 sequence: CASKGVTNYGYTF. Here the CDR3 DNA reads TGCGCCAGTAAAGGGGTGACTAACTATGGCTACACCTTC.

This clone was seen just once. The chain carries TRBV20-1 and TRBJ1-2; a possible D gene is TRBD1 (5 bases). The CDR3 has 9 amino acids. V was trimmed by 4 bases and J by 10 bases, leaving 7 bases between them. CDR1 DFQATT and CDR2 SNEGSKA come from the germline V gene (reference sequence). This CDR3 reads CSAKGDYTF. CDR3 DNA: TGCAGTGCTAAAGGGGACTACACCTTC.

This rearrangement joins TRBV6-2 or TRBV6-3 to TRBJ2-7; 7 bases fit TRBD2. V lost 0 bases to trimming and J lost 0 bases; unmatched junction nucleotides: 14. This CDR3 has 19 residues. Germline V lookup: CDR1 MNHEY, CDR2 SVGEGT. CDR3 in amino acids: CASSYSRGMGGKSSYEQYF. The CDR3 region has the DNA TGTGCCAGCAGTTACTCGCGCGGGATGGGGGGGAAGAGCTCCTACGAGCAGTACTTC.

This chain joins TRBV5-1 and TRBJ2-3; the D gene is possibly TRBD2 (7 bases). Per the germline V gene, CDR1 is SGHRS and CDR2 is YFSETQ. V dropped 0 bases and J dropped 5 bases, with 13 bases sitting between them. The CDR3 consists of 15 residues. CDR3 in amino acids: CASSLAAGEGDTQYF. The CDR3 nucleotides read TGCGCCAGCAGCTTGGCTGCAGGGGAGGGAGATACGCAGTATTTT. Full variable domain (remainder filled in from reference TRBV5-1 and TRBJ2-3): KAGVTQTPRYLIKTRGQQVTLSCSPISGHRSVSWYQQTPGQGLQFLFEYFSETQRNKGNFPGRFSGRQFSNSRSEMNVSTLELGDSALYLCASSLAAGEGDTQYFGPGTRLTVL.

The chain has TRBV7-2 and TRBJ2-7; 8 bases match TRBD2. The germline V gene encodes CDR1 SGHTA and CDR2 FQGNSA. This CDR3 region has 15 residues. V trimming: 1 base; J trimming: 2 bases; junction bases outside the gene matches: 4. Here the CDR3 reads CASSLGGTSAYEQYF. The CDR3 nucleotides read TGTGCCAGCAGCTTAGGGGGGACTAGTGCCTACGAGCAGTACTTC.

The chain combines TRBV6-6 with TRBJ2-6, with 9 nucleotides matching TRBD1. Looked up from germline, CDR1 is MNHNY and CDR2 is SVGAGI (reference sequence). This CDR3 is built from 15 residues. Germline trimming cut 3 bases from V and 10 bases from J; bases unmatched to any gene: 7. CDR3 region: CASSYGTGSYNVLTF. The CDR3 DNA reads TGTGCCAGCAGTTATGGGACAGGGTCTTATAACGTCCTGACTTTC.

The rearrangement links TRBV30 to TRBJ2-5, with 7 bases lining up with TRBD1. CDR1 and CDR2 (germline): GTSNPN, SVGIG (reference sequence). The CDR3 runs to 14 residues. V lost 4 bases, J lost 1 base, and 6 bases stayed unmatched. In DNA form, the CDR3 reads TGTGCCTGGAACCGGGACAGCACCCAAGAGACCCAGTACTTC. This gives the protein CAWNRDSTQETQYF.

The chain combines TRBV23-1 with TRBJ2-7, with 16 bases lining up with TRBD2. TRBV23-1 is an open reading frame, and its role is uncertain. The trim removed 3 bases at V and 3 bases at J, leaving 5 bases unmatched. The CDR3 has 17 residues. This CDR3 reads CASSHRGTSGGGYEQYV. DNA for the CDR3: TGCGCCAGCAGTCACCGCGGGACTAGCGGGGGGGGCTACGAGCAGTACGTC.

This clone appeared a few times. The chain uses TRBV12-3 or TRBV12-4 and TRBJ2-7; TRBD1 agrees at 8 bases. There are 13 residues in the CDR3. V lost 8 bases and J lost 3; bases outside the gene matches: 6. The CDR3 bases are TGTGCCAGCGGGGGACAGGCATACTACGAGCAGTACTTC. Protein: CASGGQAYYEQYF.

This clone occurred a few times. The rearrangement uses TRBV3-1 (or the pseudogene TRBV3-2) and TRBJ2-3, with 9 nucleotides matching TRBD2. The junction had 6 bases not matched to a gene; V was cut back by 3 bases and J by 5 bases. CDR3 length equals 15 residues. Germline loops: CDR1 LGHDT, CDR2 YNNKEL (reference sequence). Written as DNA, the CDR3 is TGTGCCAGCAGCCAGGAGCGGGGGGCTGGAGATACGCAGTATTTT. Its translation is CASSQERGAGDTQYF.

This sequence joins TRBV5-1 and TRBJ1-6; 10 bases agree with TRBD1. The CDR3 is 19 residues long. V shed 1 base, J shed 7 bases, and the junction held 14 bases outside the gene matches. Germline V gives CDR1 SGHRS, CDR2 YFSETQ. CDR3 protein: CASSLTSGTGAARNSPLHF. The CDR3 DNA is TGCGCCAGCAGCTTGACGTCCGGGACAGGGGCCGCACGGAATTCACCCCTCCACTTT.

The chain uses TRBV7-9 and TRBJ1-1; possibly TRBD1 for D (5 bases). Trimming cost V 3 bases and J 2 bases, with 10 bases left between them. This CDR3 has 14 amino acids. Germline loops: CDR1 SEHNR, CDR2 FQNEAQ (reference sequence). The CDR3 loop reads CASSLDQGNTEAFF. CDR3 DNA sequence: TGTGCCAGCAGCTTGGATCAGGGTAACACTGAAGCTTTCTTT.

J is TRBJ2-6 and V is TRBV7-3; D remains unclear. This CDR3 spans 14 amino acids. Germline CDR1 reads SGHTA; CDR2 reads FQGTGA. The V end lost 7 bases, the J end lost 0 bases, and 7 bases lay between the germline ends. CDR3 bases: TGTGCCAGCACCCAATTCTCTGGGGCCAACGTCCTGACTTTC. Its translation: CASTQFSGANVLTF. The complete variable domain, with remaining parts taken from reference TRBV7-3 and TRBJ2-6, reads GAGVSQTPSNKVTEKGKYVELRCDPISGHTALYWYRQSLGQGPEFLIYFQGTGAADDSGLPNDRFFAVRPEGSVSTLKIQRTERGDSAVYLCASTQFSGANVLTFGAGSRLTVL.

The rearrangement joins TRBV14 to TRBJ2-1; D unresolved. The CDR3 runs to 14 residues. Germline CDR1 and CDR2: SGHDN and FVKESK. Trimming removed 0 bases at V and 3 bases at J, with 6 bases between. CDR3 region: CASSQDISYNEQFF. CDR3 DNA: TGTGCCAGCAGCCAAGATATCAGCTACAATGAGCAGTTCTTC.

The table lists this clone with a count of one. The chain employs TRBV2 and TRBJ2-3, with TRBD2 identical over 8 bases. Germline V gene data show CDR1 as SNHLY and CDR2 as FYNNEI. This CDR3 region has 15 residues. V shed 7 bases, J shed 3 bases, and the junction held 9 bases outside the gene matches. The CDR3 bases are TGTGCCAGCAATTCTCTAGCGGGCGGGACAGATACGCAGTATTTT. This translates into CASNSLAGGTDTQYF.

The gene calls are TRBV6-5 and TRBJ1-2; 7 bases are a match to TRBD1. Germline CDR1 reads MNHEY; CDR2 reads SVGAGI. V lost 5 bases to trimming and J lost 5 bases; unmatched junction nucleotides: 8. CDR3 size: 14 residues. The CDR3 protein is CASSRGQEFYGYTF. The CDR3 DNA is TGTGCCAGCAGTAGAGGACAGGAGTTTTATGGCTACACCTTC.

The chain joins TRBV27 to TRBJ1-4; D may be TRBD1 (6 bases). The CDR3 consists of 15 residues. Deletions cut 4 bases from V and 8 bases from J, with 17 bases between. Looked up from germline, CDR1 is MNHEY and CDR2 is SMNVEV (reference sequence). Written as DNA, the CDR3 is TGTGCCAGCAGTTCGATACAGGGAACGAGGGAAAAACTGTTTTTT. It yields the protein CASSSIQGTREKLFF.

V and J are TRBV2 and TRBJ2-1; D possibly corresponds to TRBD1 (5 bases). In germline, CDR1 is SNHLY, CDR2 FYNNEI. The CDR3 is 15 residues long. The V and J ends lost 6 bases and 4 bases respectively, with 16 bases between them. The CDR3 bases are TGTGCCAGCAGAAGAGAGCAGGGTTCGTACAATGAGCAGTTCTTC. Translation gives CASRREQGSYNEQFF. Based on the CDR3 plus reference TRBV2 and TRBJ2-1, the full variable domain is EPEVTQTPSHQVTQMGQEVILRCVPISNHLYFYWYRQILGQKVEFLVSFYNNEISEKSEIFDDQFSVERPDGSNFTLKIRSTKLEDSAMYFCASRREQGSYNEQFFGPGTRLTVL.

This chain links TRBV6-5 with TRBJ2-7, with 9 bases aligning to TRBD1. Germline V lookup: CDR1 MNHEY, CDR2 SVGAGI. Germline trimming cut 5 bases from V and 5 bases from J; bases unmatched to any gene: 10. The CDR3 is made up of 15 amino acids. In DNA form, the CDR3 reads TGTGCCAGCAGTCCTCTAACAGGGGGCGAACACGAGCAGTACGTC. It yields the protein CASSPLTGGEHEQYV.

This clone was counted a single time. The chain joins TRBV6-5 to TRBJ2-1; 9 bases line up with TRBD1. Germline CDR1 MNHEY, CDR2 SVGAGI. The CDR3 has 12 amino acids. V lost 6 bases to trimming and J lost 13 bases; unmatched junction nucleotides: 7. CDR3 residues: CASSTGGAEQFF. CDR3 DNA sequence: TGTGCCAGCAGCACAGGGGGCGCTGAACAGTTCTTC.